These 6 T cell receptor beta chains share one sample of origin, sequenced in a study of T cell responses to AZD1222 COVID-19 vaccine. Sequenced by immunoSEQ multiplex PCR; TCRdb stores in-frame clones only, minus some. This sample yields roughly 150,000 clones, of which more than 85% are seen a single time; around 1.3% belongs to the top ten. The sequences come from peripheral blood, collected 28 days after the second AZD1222 dose. All receptors derive from an adult who received the AZD1222 COVID-19 vaccine.

The J gene is TRBJ1-3, the V gene TRBV6-1; D is perhaps TRBD1 (5 bases). V lost 4 bases and J 0 bases, leaving 13 bases between the germline ends. The germline V gene encodes CDR1 MNHNS and CDR2 SASEGT. The CDR3 covers 16 residues. In nucleotides, the CDR3 is TGTGCCAGCAGTGTAACGGACACGCTCTCTGGAAACACCATATATTTT. Encoded protein: CASSVTDTLSGNTIYF.

The genes are TRBV28 and TRBJ1-1; possibly TRBD1 for D (5 bases). The ends were cut back, 8 bases at V and 6 bases at J, with 28 bases in the middle. The CDR3 totals 17 residues. Germline V gene sequence: CDR1 MDHEN, CDR2 SYDVKM. The CDR3 reads CASQPSETGTSRPEAFF. In nucleotides, the CDR3 is TGTGCCAGCCAGCCTTCCGAAACCGGGACGAGTCGGCCTGAAGCTTTCTTT. The complete variable domain, with remaining parts taken from reference TRBV28 and TRBJ1-1, reads DVKVTQSSRYLVKRTGEKVFLECVQDMDHENMFWYRQDPGLGLRLIYFSYDVKMKEKGDIPEGYSVSREKKERFSLILESASTNQTSMYLCASQPSETGTSRPEAFFGQGTRLTVV.

The chain combines TRBV6-5 with TRBJ1-5; D gene ambiguous. The germline CDR1 and CDR2 sequences are MNHEY and SVGAGI. V lost 2 bases to trimming and J lost 0 bases, with 8 bases between them. This CDR3 has 15 residues. The CDR3 loop reads CASSYAASSNQPQHF. CDR3 coding DNA: TGTGCCAGCAGTTACGCGGCATCTAGCAATCAGCCCCAGCATTTT.

The chain links TRBV2 to TRBJ2-3; 13 bases align to TRBD2. The CDR3 consists of 20 residues. Germline V CDR1 and CDR2: SNHLY, FYNNEI. J gave up 2 bases and V 0 bases, and 11 bases lay outside the gene matches. CDR3 sequence reads: CASSEALPGTSGALTDTQYF. In DNA form, the CDR3 reads TGTGCCAGCAGTGAAGCGCTTCCGGGGACTAGCGGGGCCCTCACAGATACGCAGTATTTT.

Only a few counts were recorded for this clone. V and J are TRBV7-2 and TRBJ2-2, with 7 bases lining up with TRBD2. There are 19 residues in the CDR3. Germline trimming cut 5 bases from V and 2 bases from J; bases unmatched to any gene: 17. Germline V CDR1 and CDR2: SGHTA, FQGNSA. The CDR3 DNA reads TGTGCCAGCAGCCCATACCGCTCCCCTAGCGGAGTAAACACCGGGGAGCTGTTTTTT. This gives the protein CASSPYRSPSGVNTGELFF.

This chain joins TRBV5-4 and TRBJ2-7; 8 bases are a match to TRBD1. The V segment lost 2 bases and the J segment 3 bases; nucleotides outside the gene matches: 10. Germline lookup yields CDR1 SGHNT and CDR2 YYREEE (reference sequence). The CDR3 is made up of 16 amino acids. CDR3 nucleotides: TGTGCCAGCAGCTTCGGGGGAGGACAGGGATACTACGAGCAGTACTTC. It codes for CASSFGGGQGYYEQYF.